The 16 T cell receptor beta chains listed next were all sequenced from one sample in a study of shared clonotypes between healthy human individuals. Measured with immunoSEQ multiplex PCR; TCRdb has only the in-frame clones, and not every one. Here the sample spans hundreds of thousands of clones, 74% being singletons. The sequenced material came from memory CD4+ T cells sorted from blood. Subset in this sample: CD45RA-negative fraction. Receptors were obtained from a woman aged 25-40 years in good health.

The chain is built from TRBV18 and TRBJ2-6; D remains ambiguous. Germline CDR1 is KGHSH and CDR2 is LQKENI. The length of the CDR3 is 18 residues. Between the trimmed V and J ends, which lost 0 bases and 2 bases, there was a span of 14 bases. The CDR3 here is CASSPPGAYATGANVLTF. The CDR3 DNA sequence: TGTGCCAGCTCACCACCCGGTGCCTACGCTACTGGGGCCAACGTCCTGACTTTC.

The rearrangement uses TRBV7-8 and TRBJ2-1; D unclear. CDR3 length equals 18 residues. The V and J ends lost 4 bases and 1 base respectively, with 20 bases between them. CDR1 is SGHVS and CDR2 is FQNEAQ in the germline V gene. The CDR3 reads CASSSNSVRSGSYNEQFF. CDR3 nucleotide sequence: TGTGCCAGCAGCTCAAACTCTGTCCGGAGTGGATCCTACAATGAGCAGTTCTTC.

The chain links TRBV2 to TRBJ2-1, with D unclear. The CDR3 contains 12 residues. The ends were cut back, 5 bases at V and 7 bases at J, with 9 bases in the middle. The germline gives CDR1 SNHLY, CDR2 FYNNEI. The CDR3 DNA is TGTGCCAGCAGTCCGTGGGAAAATGAGCAGTTCTTC. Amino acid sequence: CASSPWENEQFF.

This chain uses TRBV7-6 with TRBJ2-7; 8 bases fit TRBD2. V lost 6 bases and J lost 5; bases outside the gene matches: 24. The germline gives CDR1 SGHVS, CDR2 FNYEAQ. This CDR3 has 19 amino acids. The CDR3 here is CASRLKFRPPGGLPHEQYF. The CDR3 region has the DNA TGTGCCAGCAGGCTCAAATTTCGCCCACCGGGAGGGCTCCCCCACGAGCAGTACTTC.

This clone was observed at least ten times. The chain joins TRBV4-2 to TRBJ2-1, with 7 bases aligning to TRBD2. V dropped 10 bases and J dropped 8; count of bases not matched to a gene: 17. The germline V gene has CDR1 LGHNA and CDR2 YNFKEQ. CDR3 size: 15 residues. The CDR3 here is CATTEGRGSVDEQFF. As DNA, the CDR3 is TGTGCCACCACCGAGGGGCGGGGGTCTGTTGATGAGCAGTTCTTC.

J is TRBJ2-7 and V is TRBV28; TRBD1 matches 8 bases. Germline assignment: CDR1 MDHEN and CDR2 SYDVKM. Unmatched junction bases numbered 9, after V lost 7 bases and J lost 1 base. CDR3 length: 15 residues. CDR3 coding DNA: TGTGCCAGCATTAAGGGCAGGGGGCTATCCTACGAGCAGTACTTC. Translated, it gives CASIKGRGLSYEQYF.

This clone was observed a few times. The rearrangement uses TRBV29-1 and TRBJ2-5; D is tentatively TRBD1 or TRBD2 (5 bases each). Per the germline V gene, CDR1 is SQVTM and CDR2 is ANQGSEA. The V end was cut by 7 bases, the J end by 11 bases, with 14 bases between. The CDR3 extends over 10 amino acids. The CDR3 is CSAGTGEQYF. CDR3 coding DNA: TGCAGCGCAGGGACGGGTGAGCAGTACTTC.

The CDR3, as DNA: TGCGCCAGCAGCTTGGCACCGGGCGGGGAGTACAATGAGCAGTTCTTC. Amino acid sequence: CASSLAPGGEYNEQFF. The chain links TRBV5-1 to TRBJ2-1, with D possibly matching TRBD2 (6 bases). Looked up from germline, CDR1 is SGHRS and CDR2 is YFSETQ. The V end was cut by 0 bases, the J end by 4 bases, with 14 bases between. The CDR3 loop spans 16 amino acids.

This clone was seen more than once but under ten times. CDR3 sequence: CASSDEVTEAFF. DNA of the CDR3: TGTGCCAGCAGTGATGAGGTGACTGAAGCTTTCTTT. The chain is built from TRBV2 and TRBJ1-1, with D uncertain. V lost 3 bases and J 5 bases, leaving 7 bases between the germline ends. From germline, CDR1 is SNHLY and CDR2 FYNNEI. The CDR3 contains 12 residues.

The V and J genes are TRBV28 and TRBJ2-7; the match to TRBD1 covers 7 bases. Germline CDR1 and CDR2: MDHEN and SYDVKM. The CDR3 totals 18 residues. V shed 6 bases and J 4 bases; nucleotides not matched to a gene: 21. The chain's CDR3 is CASSRILRPGTVSYEQYF. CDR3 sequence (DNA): TGTGCCAGCAGCCGGATACTACGCCCCGGGACAGTTAGTTACGAGCAGTACTTC.

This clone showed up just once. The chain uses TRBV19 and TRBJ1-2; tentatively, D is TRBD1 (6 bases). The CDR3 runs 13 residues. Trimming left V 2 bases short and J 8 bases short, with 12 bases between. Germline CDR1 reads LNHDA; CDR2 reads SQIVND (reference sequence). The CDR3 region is CASSISGGQGYTF. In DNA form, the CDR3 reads TGTGCCAGTAGTATATCCGGGGGCCAGGGCTACACCTTC.

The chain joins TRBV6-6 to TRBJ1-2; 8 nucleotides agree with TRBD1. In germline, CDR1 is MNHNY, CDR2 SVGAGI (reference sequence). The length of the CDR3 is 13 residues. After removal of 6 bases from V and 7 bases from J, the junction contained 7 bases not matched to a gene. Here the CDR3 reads CASSRQGKSGYTF. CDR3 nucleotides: TGTGCCAGCAGCAGACAGGGGAAGAGTGGCTACACCTTC.

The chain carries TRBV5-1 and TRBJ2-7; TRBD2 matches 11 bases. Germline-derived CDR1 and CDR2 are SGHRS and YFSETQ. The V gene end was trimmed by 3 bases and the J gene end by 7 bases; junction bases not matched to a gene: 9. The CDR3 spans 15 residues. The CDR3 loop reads CASSSQLAGAREQYF. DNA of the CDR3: TGCGCCAGCAGCTCCCAACTAGCGGGAGCACGTGAGCAGTACTTC.

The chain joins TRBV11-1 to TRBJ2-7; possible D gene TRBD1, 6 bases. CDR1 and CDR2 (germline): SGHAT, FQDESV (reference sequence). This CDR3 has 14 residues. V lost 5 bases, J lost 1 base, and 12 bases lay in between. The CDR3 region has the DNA TGTGCCAGCAGCCCCGGGACACCTTCCTACGAGCAGTACTTC. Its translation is CASSPGTPSYEQYF.

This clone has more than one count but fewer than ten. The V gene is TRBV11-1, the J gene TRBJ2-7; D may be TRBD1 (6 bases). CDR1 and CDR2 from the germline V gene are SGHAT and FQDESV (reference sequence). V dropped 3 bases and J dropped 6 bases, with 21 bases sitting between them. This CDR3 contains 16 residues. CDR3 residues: CASSLAGVLPEGEQYF. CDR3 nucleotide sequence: TGTGCCAGCAGCTTGGCAGGGGTGCTCCCAGAGGGCGAGCAGTACTTC.

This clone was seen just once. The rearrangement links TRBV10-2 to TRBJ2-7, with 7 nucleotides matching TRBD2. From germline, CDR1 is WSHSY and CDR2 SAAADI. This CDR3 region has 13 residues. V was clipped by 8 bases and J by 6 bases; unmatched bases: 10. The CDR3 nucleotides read TGCGCCAGCTCCCGGGGGACTACCTTCGAGCAGTACTTC. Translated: CASSRGTTFEQYF.